This T cell receptor (beta chain) was sequenced in a study of CD8 T cells in Susac syndrome. Germline CDR1 is DFQATT and CDR2 is SNEGSKA (reference sequence). Trimming pared 5 bases from V and 0 bases from J, leaving 7 bases between. The CDR3 runs 12 residues. Random hexamers served to reverse transcribe roughly 0.45 to 1 ug RNA. TCRdb re-called the immunoSEQ multiplex PCR reads through MiXCR, storing one row per CDR3 protein. This sample has 90,000 to 150,000 distinct CDR3 sequences, with about 90% found just once. The chain recombines TRBV20-1 with TRBJ1-2; D gene uncertain. The specimen sequenced was CD4+ T cells from PBMCs. The origin of this receptor is a human donor in good health. CDR3 protein: CSAAESNYGYTF. CDR3 DNA sequence: TGCAGTGCTGCTGAGTCTAACTATGGCTACACCTTC.